Following are 32 T cell receptor beta chains from one sample sequenced in a study of T cells after yellow fever vaccination. In TCRdb, the 5' RACE reads were re-called with MiXCR into one record per CDR3 protein. The data contain about 350,000 distinct CDR3 sequences, 7% to 10% of them singletons. The sequenced sample was PBMCs, obtained roughly 45 days after the first yellow fever vaccination. The receptors derive from a man aged 18 to 35 who received the YFV17D yellow fever vaccine.

This clonotype was detected only a few times. This chain links TRBV12-3 or TRBV12-4 with TRBJ2-1, with D unclear. Trimming removed 8 bases at V and 10 bases at J, with 18 bases between. This CDR3 has 13 amino acids. The DNA of the CDR3 is TGTGCCAGCCGATGGGCCAGTCTGGAGGAGCAGTTCTTC. This translates into CASRWASLEEQFF.

The genes are TRBV5-1 and TRBJ2-5, with D perhaps given as TRBD1 or TRBD2 (6 bases each). CDR3 length: 13 amino acids. V gave up 3 bases and J gave up 5 bases, with 11 bases separating them. The V gene's germline CDR1 is SGHRS and CDR2 YFSETQ. CDR3 sequence: CASSWGAIETQYF. The CDR3 nucleotides read TGCGCCAGCAGCTGGGGGGCGATCGAGACCCAGTACTTC. Filled out from reference TRBV5-1 and TRBJ2-5, the complete variable domain reads KAGVTQTPRYLIKTRGQQVTLSCSPISGHRSVSWYQQTPGQGLQFLFEYFSETQRNKGNFPGRFSGRQFSNSRSEMNVSTLELGDSALYLCASSWGAIETQYFGPGTRLLVL.

The chain links TRBV18 to TRBJ2-6; no reliable D call. The CDR3 sequence is 16 residues long. The germline V gene encodes CDR1 KGHSH and CDR2 LQKENI. The V and J ends lost 1 base and 2 bases respectively, with 9 bases between them. The CDR3 region is CASSPREGPGANVLTF. DNA of the CDR3: TGTGCCAGCTCACCACGTGAAGGTCCTGGGGCCAACGTCCTGACTTTC. Looking up the rest from reference TRBV18 and TRBJ2-6 gives the full variable domain: NAGVMQNPRHLVRRRGQEARLRCSPMKGHSHVYWYRQLPEEGLKFMVYLQKENIIDESGMPKERFSAEFPKEGPSILRIQQVVRGDSAAYFCASSPREGPGANVLTFGAGSRLTVL.

This clonotype was detected a few times. The chain joins TRBV12-3 or TRBV12-4 to TRBJ2-5; TRBD2 might be the D (5 bases). Trimming took 0 bases from V and 0 from J, leaving 14 bases between them. The CDR3 runs 17 residues. The CDR3: CASSLALSGSYQETQYF. The CDR3 region has the DNA TGTGCCAGCAGTTTAGCGCTGAGCGGTTCGTACCAAGAGACCCAGTACTTC.

This clonotype was counted between two and nine times. The CDR3 DNA follows: TGCGCCAGCAGCTTGGGGGACAGGACCAACACCGGGGAGCTGTTTTTT. Translating it yields CASSLGDRTNTGELFF. V is TRBV5-1 and J is TRBJ2-2, with TRBD1 identical over 8 bases. The CDR3 consists of 16 residues. Germline V gene data show CDR1 as SGHRS and CDR2 as YFSETQ. The J segment lost 2 bases and the V segment lost 0 bases, leaving 3 bases of the junction unmatched.

The rearrangement joins TRBV29-1 to TRBJ2-3; 8 bases match TRBD2. This CDR3 has 15 amino acids. V dropped 5 bases and J dropped 2; count of bases not matched to a gene: 9. CDR1 is SQVTM and CDR2 is ANQGSEA in the germline V gene. CDR3 residues: CSVIAGLALTDTQYF. DNA for the CDR3: TGCAGCGTTATCGCCGGACTAGCCCTCACAGATACGCAGTATTTT.

In its sample, this clonotype was seen a few times. The chain combines TRBV5-1 with TRBJ2-5; TRBD2 agrees at 8 bases. The germline gives CDR1 SGHRS, CDR2 YFSETQ. J lost 4 bases, V lost 4 bases, and 6 bases had no gene match. This CDR3 region has 14 residues. The CDR3 coding sequence is TGCGCCAGCAGCCCAGCCGGGACTAGAGAGACCCAGTACTTC. Translated, it gives CASSPAGTRETQYF.

This clonotype was seen a few times. The rearrangement links TRBV20-1 to TRBJ2-7; maybe TRBD2 (6 bases). The CDR3 covers 12 residues. Looked up from germline, CDR1 is DFQATT and CDR2 is SNEGSKA (reference sequence). V was cut by 1 base and J by 3 bases, with 7 bases left in between. For the CDR3, the DNA is TGCAGTGCTAGAGGTAGCGGCTACGAGCAGTACTTC. It specifies CSARGSGYEQYF.

This clonotype has only a few counts. This sequence joins TRBV5-1 and TRBJ2-3; D is tentatively TRBD1 or TRBD2 (6 bases each). The CDR3 is made up of 16 amino acids. Looked up from germline, CDR1 is SGHRS and CDR2 is YFSETQ. Trimming shortened V by 0 bases and J by 6 bases, and 17 bases separated the two germline ends. CDR3 in DNA: TGCGCCAGCAGCTTGGAGGGGGGCGCGTTGCAGGATACGCAGTATTTT. This translates into CASSLEGGALQDTQYF.

This sequence joins TRBV5-6 and TRBJ2-7; a possible D gene is TRBD1 (5 bases). The germline V gene encodes CDR1 SGHDT and CDR2 YYEEEE. Trimming removed 3 bases at V and 3 bases at J, with 13 bases between. This CDR3 is built from 14 residues. DNA for the CDR3: TGTGCCAGCAGCTCGGGTGGACAACTCTACGAGCAGTACTTC. This codes for CASSSGGQLYEQYF. The variable domain in full, completed from reference TRBV5-6 and TRBJ2-7, reads DAGVTQSPTHLIKTRGQQVTLRCSPKSGHDTVSWYQQALGQGPQFIFQYYEEEERQRGNFPDRFSGHQFPNYSSELNVNALLLGDSALYLCASSSGGQLYEQYFGPGTRLTVT.

The chain carries TRBV18 and TRBJ1-1; TRBD1 matches 10 bases. The CDR3 length is 20 residues. Per germline, CDR1 KGHSH and CDR2 LQKENI. After removal of 1 base from V and 6 bases from J, the junction contained 20 bases not matched to a gene. The CDR3, as DNA: TGTGCCAGCTCACCACGCATCGGGTTGGGGACAGGGGACGTGAGTTCTGAAGCTTTCTTT. Its translation is CASSPRIGLGTGDVSSEAFF.

The chain links TRBV6-2 or TRBV6-3 to TRBJ1-6; D uncertain. Germline-derived CDR1 and CDR2 are MNHEY and SVGEGT. Trimming removed 3 bases at V and 9 bases at J, with 15 bases between. The CDR3 has 15 amino acids. DNA for the CDR3: TGTGCCAGCAGTTATCCGGGTATGGCGGTTTCACCCCTCCACTTT. Residues: CASSYPGMAVSPLHF.

This chain uses TRBV10-3 with TRBJ2-3; D uncertain. CDR1 is ENHRY and CDR2 is SYGVKD in the germline V gene. Trimming cost V 8 bases and J 2 bases, with 17 bases left between them. CDR3 length equals 15 residues. DNA for the CDR3: TGTGCCATCGGCTCCACAGAAGCAAACACAGATACGCAGTATTTT. Amino acids: CAIGSTEANTDTQYF.

This clonotype was seen more than once but under ten times. The chain links TRBV24-1 to TRBJ1-1, with D tentatively TRBD1 (5 bases). CDR3 length equals 13 residues. Germline CDR1 is KGHDR and CDR2 is SFDVKD. Trimming shortened V by 1 base and J by 4 bases, and 6 bases separated the two germline ends. The DNA of the CDR3 is TGTGCCACCAGTGATTTCACAGGCACTGAAGCTTTCTTT. Its protein is CATSDFTGTEAFF.

V and J are TRBV9 and TRBJ1-4; a weak D match, TRBD1 (6 bases). V dropped 0 bases and J dropped 8 bases, with 14 bases sitting between them. Germline V gene data show CDR1 as SGDLS and CDR2 as YYNGEE. The CDR3 extends over 15 amino acids. CDR3 bases: TGTGCCAGCAGCGTAGAGGGGGTGCAGGCGGAAAAACTGTTTTTT. Residues: CASSVEGVQAEKLFF.

The sample holds many counts of this clonotype. The chain uses TRBV2 and TRBJ2-1; D is perhaps TRBD2 (6 bases). Germline values: CDR1 SNHLY, CDR2 FYNNEI. This CDR3 is 14 amino acids long. V was shortened by 4 bases and J by 6 bases, with 13 bases between the two germline ends. CDR3 in amino acids: CASSALAYFNEQFF. The CDR3 DNA is TGTGCCAGCAGTGCCCTAGCGTATTTCAATGAGCAGTTCTTC.

This clonotype was detected only a few times. The genes are TRBV4-3 and TRBJ2-3; TRBD2 might be the D (5 bases). This CDR3 is 15 amino acids long. V dropped 0 bases and J dropped 3 bases, with 10 bases sitting between them. Looked up from germline, CDR1 is LGHNA and CDR2 is YSLEER. CDR3 in amino acids: CASSQEWRVTDTQYF. For the CDR3, the DNA is TGCGCCAGCAGCCAAGAGTGGCGGGTAACAGATACGCAGTATTTT.

The J gene is TRBJ2-1, the V gene TRBV29-1; D unresolved. Per germline, CDR1 SQVTM and CDR2 ANQGSEA. CDR3 length equals 11 residues. V dropped 6 bases and J dropped 5 bases, with 8 bases sitting between them. The CDR3 DNA reads TGCAGCGTCTCCTGGGACAATGAGCAGTTCTTC. It is translated as CSVSWDNEQFF.

The chain is built from TRBV12-3 or TRBV12-4 and TRBJ2-3; no reliable D call. Trimming took off 4 bases at V and 2 bases at J, with 7 bases between the two ends. The CDR3 runs 13 residues. This CDR3 reads CASSSTDTDTQYF. The CDR3 DNA reads TGTGCCAGCAGTTCGACTGACACAGATACGCAGTATTTT.

This clonotype was seen only a few times. The rearrangement uses TRBV7-2 and TRBJ2-5; 8 nucleotides line up with TRBD1. Germline V gene data show CDR1 as SGHTA and CDR2 as FQGNSA. The J segment lost 4 bases and the V segment lost 4 bases, leaving 11 bases of the junction unmatched. CDR3 size: 16 residues. The chain's CDR3 is CASSSRSTGTGETQYF. The CDR3 coding sequence is TGTGCCAGCAGCTCGAGATCGACTGGGACAGGAGAGACCCAGTACTTC. The full variable domain, completed using reference TRBV7-2 and TRBJ2-5, is GAGVSQSPSNKVTEKGKDVELRCDPISGHTALYWYRQSLGQGLEFLIYFQGNSAPDKSGLPSDRFSAERTGGSVSTLTIQRTQQEDSAVYLCASSSRSTGTGETQYFGPGTRLLVL.

This sequence joins TRBV4-2 and TRBJ2-3, with TRBD2 as a possible D gene (6 bases). This CDR3 has 16 amino acids. Germline V gene sequence: CDR1 LGHNA, CDR2 YNFKEQ. The V end lost 4 bases, the J end lost 0 bases, and 14 bases lay between the germline ends. DNA of the CDR3: TGTGCCAGCAGCCGGAGCCGCGGGACTAGCACAGATACGCAGTATTTT. Amino acids: CASSRSRGTSTDTQYF.

This clonotype has ten or more counts. The gene calls are TRBV5-6 and TRBJ2-3, with D possibly TRBD2 on 6 matching bases. Germline V lookup: CDR1 SGHDT, CDR2 YYEEEE. This CDR3 is 15 amino acids long. V gave up 0 bases and J gave up 6 bases, with 14 bases separating them. The CDR3: CASSLGSGRWDTQYF. CDR3 DNA sequence: TGTGCCAGCAGCTTGGGGTCAGGGAGGTGGGATACGCAGTATTTT.

The sample holds a few counts of this clonotype. The CDR3 sequence is CSASRAGELFF. CDR3 DNA sequence: TGCAGTGCAAGTCGAGCCGGGGAGCTGTTTTTT. This chain links TRBV20-1 with TRBJ2-2; no definite D call. This CDR3 spans 11 amino acids. Germline loops: CDR1 DFQATT, CDR2 SNEGSKA (reference sequence). V was shortened by 6 bases and J by 6 bases, with 8 bases between the two germline ends.

This chain's CDR3 is CASSQDVSVTEAFF. For the CDR3, the DNA is TGCGCCAGCAGCCAAGACGTCAGCGTGACTGAAGCTTTCTTT. The chain employs TRBV4-1 and TRBJ1-1; D unresolved. In germline, CDR1 is MGHRA, CDR2 YSYEKL. The CDR3 totals 14 residues. The ends were cut back, 0 bases at V and 5 bases at J, with 10 bases in the middle.

CDR3 region: CASSYSNGGTGGSPLHF. CDR3 DNA: TGTGCCAGCAGTTACTCTAACGGGGGGACAGGCGGGTCACCCCTCCACTTT. V and J are TRBV6-5 and TRBJ1-6; 8 bases map to TRBD1. V trimming: 0 bases; J trimming: 10 bases; junction bases outside the gene matches: 11. The CDR3 totals 17 residues. The V gene's germline CDR1 is MNHEY and CDR2 SVGAGI.

This clonotype was counted only a few times. The chain joins TRBV7-2 to TRBJ2-5; a weak D match, TRBD2 (5 bases). The CDR3 has 15 amino acids. Trimming took off 5 bases at V and 5 bases at J, with 18 bases between the two ends. From germline, CDR1 is SGHTA and CDR2 FQGNSA. The CDR3: CASSRTQPRGETQYF. CDR3 nucleotide sequence: TGTGCCAGCAGCCGGACGCAGCCTAGAGGGGAGACCCAGTACTTC.

The rearrangement links TRBV5-1 to TRBJ2-7; no clear D gene. V lost 2 bases and J 3 bases, leaving 9 bases between the germline ends. Germline V gives CDR1 SGHRS, CDR2 YFSETQ. This CDR3 is built from 13 residues. The CDR3 DNA follows: TGCGCCAGCAGCTTCCAACCGAACTACGAGCAGTACGTC. Its protein is CASSFQPNYEQYV.

The genes are TRBV5-1 and TRBJ1-1, with TRBD1 matching 12 bases. The CDR3 is 18 amino acids. Trimming cost V 0 bases and J 3 bases; bases outside gene matches: 9. CDR1 and CDR2 from the germline V gene are SGHRS and YFSETQ. The CDR3 here is CASSLGAGQGALDTEAFF. In DNA form, the CDR3 reads TGCGCCAGCAGCTTGGGGGCGGGACAGGGGGCCTTGGACACTGAAGCTTTCTTT.

This clonotype was seen more than once but under ten times. The chain has TRBV6-2 or TRBV6-3 and TRBJ2-7; the D gene is possibly TRBD1 (6 bases). Germline assignment: CDR1 MNHEY and CDR2 SVGEGT. V dropped 4 bases and J dropped 3 bases, with 7 bases sitting between them. The CDR3 is made up of 12 amino acids. The CDR3 bases are TGTGCCAGCAGTTGGACAGACTACGAGCAGTACGTC. It is translated as CASSWTDYEQYV.

The chain couples TRBV12-3 or TRBV12-4 to TRBJ2-1; 9 nucleotides align to TRBD2. This CDR3 is 14 amino acids long. The V gene end was trimmed by 8 bases and the J gene end by 4 bases; junction bases not matched to a gene: 6. CDR3 nucleotide sequence: TGTGCCAGCTCCGGGACTAGCCTGTACAATGAGCAGTTCTTC. Its protein product is CASSGTSLYNEQFF.

This clonotype showed up just a few times. The chain couples TRBV7-2 to TRBJ2-1; D not resolved. Trimming removed 4 bases from V and 1 base from J, with 5 bases in between. CDR1 is SGHTA and CDR2 is FQGNSA in the germline V gene. CDR3 size: 13 residues. Here the CDR3 DNA reads TGTGCCAGCAGCTCAGGATCCTACAATGAGCAGTTCTTC. Amino acids: CASSSGSYNEQFF.

This clonotype turned up a few times. This chain joins TRBV5-1 and TRBJ2-4; D may be TRBD1 (5 bases). V was pared by 2 bases and J by 1 base, with 19 bases between. This CDR3 is 18 amino acids long. Germline values: CDR1 SGHRS, CDR2 YFSETQ. This chain's CDR3 is CASSFHLPTETAKNIQYF. The CDR3 region has the DNA TGCGCCAGCAGCTTCCACTTACCGACAGAAACGGCCAAAAACATTCAGTACTTC.